This entry features one T cell receptor beta chain sequence. Its target is unknown. The data belong to a study of T cell responses to AZD1222 COVID-19 vaccine. As for the study in general: Investigators merged groups given second doses at roughly 4 or roughly 12 weeks.

Study conclusions and caveats: Baseline seropositives among AZD1222 recipients totaled only 5 to 7. None of the repertoires were sampled until the peak T cell response had passed. White British donors predominated, females outnumbered males, and clonal diversity was possibly underestimated.

Germline CDR1 reads LGHNA; CDR2 reads YNFKEQ. This CDR3 has 14 residues. V lost 5 bases and J 7 bases, leaving 14 bases between the germline ends. Measured with immunoSEQ multiplex PCR; TCRdb has only the in-frame clones, and not every one. Of about 85,000 clones listed, roughly 88% are singletons. The genes are TRBV4-2 and TRBJ1-4, with a tentative D call TRBD1 (5 bases). This clonotype originated in an adult in good health. The sequencing used peripheral blood, collected on day 0 of AZD1222 vaccination. CDR3 protein: CASSEGGVGEKLFF. Written as DNA, the CDR3 is TGTGCCAGCAGCGAGGGAGGGGTTGGTGAAAAACTGTTTTTT.